This T cell receptor (beta chain) was identified during a study of cytomegalovirus exposure and HLA in healthy donors. Study as a whole: Roughly 89 million unique TCR sequences came from HLA-typed donors in an early release.

A word on this clone: What it recognizes is unknown.

General study results and limits: It was fewer than 200 TCR beta chains that were listed as cytomegalovirus-associated. A reported reduction in N-insertions relative to the roughly 710-donor mean was seen in an Asian-associated ancestry cluster in a later analysis.

J lost 1 base, V lost 6 bases, and 9 bases had no gene match. CDR1 is SNHLY, CDR2 FYNNEI, per germline. This CDR3 region has 16 residues. PCR was performed using 60 Vbeta and 13 Jbeta primers. Some clones are missing from TCRdb's copy, which holds only in-frame ones; the method was immunoSEQ multiplex PCR. The repertoire holds some 96,000 clones, with roughly four fifths as singletons. Sequencing used PBMCs. The rearrangement links TRBV2 to TRBJ2-4; TRBD2 aligns across 7 bases. The TCR was taken from a woman aged 55-69 years in good health and CMV-seropositive. Here the CDR3 DNA reads TGTGCCAGCAGCGTCCTAGCGGAGGTGGCCAAAAACATTCAGTACTTC. This translates into CASSVLAEVAKNIQYF.